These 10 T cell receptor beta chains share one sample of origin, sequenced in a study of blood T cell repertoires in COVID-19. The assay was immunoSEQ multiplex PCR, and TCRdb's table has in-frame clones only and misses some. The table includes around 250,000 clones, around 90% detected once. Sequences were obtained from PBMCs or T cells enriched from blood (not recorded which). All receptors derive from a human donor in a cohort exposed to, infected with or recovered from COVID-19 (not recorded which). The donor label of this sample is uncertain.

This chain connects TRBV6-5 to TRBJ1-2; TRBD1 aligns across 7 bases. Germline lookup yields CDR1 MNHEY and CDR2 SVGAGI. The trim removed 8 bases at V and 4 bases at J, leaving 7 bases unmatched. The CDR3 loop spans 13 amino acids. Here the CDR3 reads CASQGDAFYGYTF. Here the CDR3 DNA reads TGTGCCAGCCAGGGGGATGCCTTCTATGGCTACACCTTC.

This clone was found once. DNA of the CDR3: TGTGCCAGCAGTCGAGGCGGGGGAACCGGGGAGCTGTTTTTT. This gives the protein CASSRGGGTGELFF. The V gene is TRBV6-2 or TRBV6-3, the J gene TRBJ2-2; TRBD2 aligns across 7 bases. This CDR3 has 14 residues. V gave up 5 bases and J gave up 5 bases; unmatched junction bases: 5. The germline CDR1 and CDR2 sequences are MNHEY and SVGEGT.

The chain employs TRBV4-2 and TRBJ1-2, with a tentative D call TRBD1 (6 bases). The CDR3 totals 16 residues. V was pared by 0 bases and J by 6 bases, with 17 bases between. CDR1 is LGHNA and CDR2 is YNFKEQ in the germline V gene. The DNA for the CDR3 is TGTGCCAGCAGCCAAGATTTAAACAGGGTCTGGGATGGCTACACCTTC. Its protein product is CASSQDLNRVWDGYTF.

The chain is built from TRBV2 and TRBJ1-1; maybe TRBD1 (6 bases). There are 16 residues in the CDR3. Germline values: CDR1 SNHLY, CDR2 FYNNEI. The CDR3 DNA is TGTAGAGCGGTCCCCGGGAACAGGGAGCCCAACACTGAAGCTTTCTTT. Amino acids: CRAVPGNREPNTEAFF.

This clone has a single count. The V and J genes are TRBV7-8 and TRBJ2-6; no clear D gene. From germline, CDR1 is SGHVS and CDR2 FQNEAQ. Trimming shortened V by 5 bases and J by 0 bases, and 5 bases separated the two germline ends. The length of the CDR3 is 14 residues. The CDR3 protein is CASSHSSGANVLTF. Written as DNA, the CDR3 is TGTGCCAGCAGCCATAGCTCTGGGGCCAACGTCCTGACTTTC.

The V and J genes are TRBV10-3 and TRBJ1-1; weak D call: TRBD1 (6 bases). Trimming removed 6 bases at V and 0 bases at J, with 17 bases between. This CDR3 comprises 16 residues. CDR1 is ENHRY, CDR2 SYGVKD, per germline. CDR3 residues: CAIRRTEQGLNTEAFF. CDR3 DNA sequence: TGTGCCATCAGGAGGACAGAACAGGGATTGAACACTGAAGCTTTCTTT.

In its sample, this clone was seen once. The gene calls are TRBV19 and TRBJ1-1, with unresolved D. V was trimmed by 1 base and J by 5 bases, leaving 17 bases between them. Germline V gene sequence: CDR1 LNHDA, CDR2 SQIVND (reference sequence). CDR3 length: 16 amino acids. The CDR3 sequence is CASSIGSHTGQTEAFF. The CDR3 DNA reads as TGTGCCAGTAGTATAGGCAGCCACACGGGTCAAACTGAAGCTTTCTTT.

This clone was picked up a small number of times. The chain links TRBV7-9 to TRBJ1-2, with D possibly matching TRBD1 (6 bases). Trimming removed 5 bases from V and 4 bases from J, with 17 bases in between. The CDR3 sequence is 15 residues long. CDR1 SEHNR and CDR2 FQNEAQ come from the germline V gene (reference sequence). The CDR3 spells CASSTFRDTVYGYTF. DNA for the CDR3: TGTGCCAGCAGCACCTTCCGGGACACCGTCTATGGCTACACCTTC.

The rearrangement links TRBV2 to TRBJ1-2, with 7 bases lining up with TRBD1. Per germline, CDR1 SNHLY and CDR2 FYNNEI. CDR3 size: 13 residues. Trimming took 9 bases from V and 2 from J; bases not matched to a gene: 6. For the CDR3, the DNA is TGTGCCAGTACGCCGACAGGGAACTATGGCTACACCTTC. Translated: CASTPTGNYGYTF.

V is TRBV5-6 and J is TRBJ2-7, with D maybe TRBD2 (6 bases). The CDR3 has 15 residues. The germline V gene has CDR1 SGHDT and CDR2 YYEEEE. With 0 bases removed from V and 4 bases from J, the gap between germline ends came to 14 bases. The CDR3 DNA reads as TGTGCCAGCAGCTTGGGGAGGGGTCCCGGTTACGAGCAGTACTTC. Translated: CASSLGRGPGYEQYF.